The 15 T cell receptor beta chains given below trace back to one sample, sequenced in a study of cytomegalovirus exposure and HLA in healthy donors. This table comes from immunoSEQ multiplex PCR, and its TCRdb copy is limited to in-frame clones, with some not included. The sample has roughly 150,000 clones; around four fifths are singletons. The source material was PBMCs. The receptors were sampled from a man aged 30-40 years in good health and CMV-seropositive.

The chain employs TRBV2 and TRBJ2-7; tentatively, D is TRBD2 (5 bases). The ends were cut back, 5 bases at V and 3 bases at J, with 17 bases in the middle. Germline values: CDR1 SNHLY, CDR2 FYNNEI. The CDR3 is 15 amino acids. The CDR3 DNA follows: TGTGCCAGCAGTCCCGAGAGAGGGAACGGCTACGAGCAGTACTTC. Translated, it gives CASSPERGNGYEQYF.

The V and J genes are TRBV5-1 and TRBJ2-1, with a possible D match to TRBD2 (6 bases). Trimming cost V 4 bases and J 0 bases, with 23 bases left between them. Germline loops: CDR1 SGHRS, CDR2 YFSETQ. The CDR3 is 19 residues long. Written as DNA, the CDR3 is TGCGCCAGCAGCCCCTCTAGTTTTCCGGGACTTAGCTCCTACAATGAGCAGTTCTTC. As protein: CASSPSSFPGLSSYNEQFF.

V gene TRBV18 combines with J gene TRBJ2-5; D might be TRBD1 (6 bases). The CDR3 is 15 amino acids. V was pared by 1 base and J by 7 bases, with 16 bases between. Germline V gene lookup returns CDR1 KGHSH and CDR2 LQKENI. For the CDR3, the DNA is TGTGCCAGCTCACCACAAAAGGGGGACCGTGGGACCCAGTACTTC. Translated, it gives CASSPQKGDRGTQYF.

This rearrangement joins TRBV18 to TRBJ2-2; D uncertain. The V end was cut by 3 bases, the J end by 2 bases, with 4 bases between. The germline CDR1 and CDR2 sequences are KGHSH and LQKENI. The CDR3 totals 13 residues. The CDR3 region has the DNA TGTGCCAGCTCACCCCTCAACACCGGGGAGCTGTTTTTT. Translating it yields CASSPLNTGELFF.

The genes are TRBV2 and TRBJ2-1; TRBD1 aligns across 8 bases. Germline lookup yields CDR1 SNHLY and CDR2 FYNNEI. The trim removed 6 bases at V and 0 bases at J, leaving 10 bases unmatched. The CDR3 is 17 residues long. CDR3 coding DNA: TGTGCCAGCAGGAGGGACAGGACAGGAGGCTCCTACAATGAGCAGTTCTTC. Amino acid sequence: CASRRDRTGGSYNEQFF.

This rearrangement joins TRBV6-5 to TRBJ2-2; D is perhaps TRBD1 (6 bases). Per germline, CDR1 MNHEY and CDR2 SVGAGI. This CDR3 has 15 residues. The V and J ends lost 4 bases and 3 bases respectively, with 12 bases between them. The CDR3 here is CASSLQGWDTGELFF. CDR3 nucleotides: TGTGCCAGCAGTTTACAGGGCTGGGACACCGGGGAGCTGTTTTTT.

The gene calls are TRBV4-1 and TRBJ2-1; D call uncertain. V gave up 0 bases and J gave up 8 bases, with 23 bases separating them. Germline-derived CDR1 and CDR2 are MGHRA and YSYEKL. The CDR3 consists of 18 residues. The CDR3 DNA sequence: TGCGCCAGCAGCCAAGATTCGAATTTGAGAACAATTCAGGATGAGCAGTTCTTC. Its translation is CASSQDSNLRTIQDEQFF.

The sample holds one count of this clone. CDR3 sequence: CASSYPRGGVETQYF. The DNA of the CDR3 is TGTGCCAGCAGTTACCCCCGGGGGGGCGTTGAGACCCAGTACTTC. V is TRBV6-5 and J is TRBJ2-5, with 8 bases fitting TRBD2. With 2 bases clipped from V and 5 bases from J, the junction kept 7 bases outside the gene matches. Germline CDR1 MNHEY, CDR2 SVGAGI. The length of the CDR3 is 15 residues.

V usage is TRBV28 and J usage is TRBJ1-5; D is possibly TRBD1 (6 bases). The V end lost 2 bases, the J end lost 5 bases, and 10 bases lay between the germline ends. The CDR3 has 14 residues. Germline values: CDR1 MDHEN, CDR2 SYDVKM. The CDR3 coding sequence is TGTGCCAGCAGTTTAGGACAGTCTTATCAGCCCCAGCATTTT. Residues: CASSLGQSYQPQHF.

This sequence joins TRBV5-4 and TRBJ2-3; TRBD2 matches at 8 bases. The CDR3 has 14 residues. The V gene's germline CDR1 is SGHNT and CDR2 YYREEE (reference sequence). The V and J ends lost 0 bases and 6 bases, in that order; junction bases with no gene match: 3. The CDR3 protein is CASSLALAGDTQYF. CDR3 sequence (DNA): TGTGCCAGCAGCTTGGCCTTAGCGGGGGATACGCAGTATTTT.

The V call is TRBV25-1, the J call TRBJ1-3, with a weak D call TRBD1 (6 bases). V lost 7 bases and J lost 1, with 17 bases in between. CDR1 is MGHDK, CDR2 SYGVNS, per germline. This CDR3 is built from 16 residues. CDR3 bases: TGTGCCAGCAAACCGGGGGGGGCGAATTCTGGAAACACCATATATTTT. Translated, it gives CASKPGGANSGNTIYF.

This chain connects TRBV2 to TRBJ2-6; TRBD2 is a possible D gene (6 bases). This CDR3 spans 17 amino acids. V shed 9 bases and J shed 4 bases, with 22 bases lying between them. Germline lookup yields CDR1 SNHLY and CDR2 FYNNEI. The CDR3 coding sequence is TGTGCCAGGGGGGGAGACAGTATACGGTCCGGGGCCAACGTCCTGACTTTC. Residues: CARGGDSIRSGANVLTF.

The genes are TRBV9 and TRBJ2-1; tentative D call: TRBD2 (6 bases). V was shortened by 2 bases and J by 6 bases, with 12 bases between the two germline ends. Germline V lookup: CDR1 SGDLS, CDR2 YYNGEE. There are 14 residues in the CDR3. The chain's CDR3 is CASSVQTSSNEQFF. In DNA, the CDR3 is TGTGCCAGCAGCGTCCAGACTAGTTCCAATGAGCAGTTCTTC.

This chain connects TRBV9 to TRBJ2-2, with 8 bases that match TRBD1. After removal of 4 bases from V and 3 bases from J, the junction contained 14 bases not matched to a gene. This CDR3 is built from 18 residues. Germline CDR1 reads SGDLS; CDR2 reads YYNGEE. CDR3 residues: CASSPLGSDRAHTGELFF. The CDR3 DNA is TGTGCCAGCAGCCCTCTAGGGTCGGACAGGGCACACACCGGGGAGCTGTTTTTT.

The chain uses TRBV11-2 and TRBJ2-5; D perhaps matches TRBD1 (6 bases). Per germline, CDR1 SGHAT and CDR2 FQNNGV. This CDR3 is 13 amino acids long. Trimming stripped 10 bases from V and 5 bases from J, with 17 bases between. CDR3 DNA sequence: TGTGCCACAAAACGGACAGTCAGGGAGACCCAGTACTTC. It specifies CATKRTVRETQYF.